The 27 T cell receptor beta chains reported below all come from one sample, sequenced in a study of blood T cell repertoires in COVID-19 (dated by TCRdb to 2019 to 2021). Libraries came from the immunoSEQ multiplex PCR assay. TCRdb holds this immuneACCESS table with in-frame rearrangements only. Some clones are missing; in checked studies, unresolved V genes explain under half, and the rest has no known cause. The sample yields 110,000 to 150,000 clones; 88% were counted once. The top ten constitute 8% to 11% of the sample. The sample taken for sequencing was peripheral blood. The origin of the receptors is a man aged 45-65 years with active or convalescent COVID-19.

Here the CDR3 reads CASSRDPTGTGNYEQYF. CDR3 bases: TGTGCCAGCAGCCGAGACCCGACCGGGACAGGGAATTACGAGCAGTACTTC. The V and J genes are TRBV6-6 and TRBJ2-7, with 9 bases identical to TRBD1. Germline-derived CDR1 and CDR2 are MNHNY and SVGAGI (reference sequence). CDR3 length: 17 residues. Trimming at V came to 6 bases and at J to 4 bases, leaving 16 bases not matched to a gene.

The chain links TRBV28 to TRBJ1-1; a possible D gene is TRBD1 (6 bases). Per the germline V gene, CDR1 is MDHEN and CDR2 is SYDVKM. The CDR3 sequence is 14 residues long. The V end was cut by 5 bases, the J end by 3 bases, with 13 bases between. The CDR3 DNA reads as TGTGCCAGCAGTCGCCGGGACAAACACACTGAAGCTTTCTTT. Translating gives CASSRRDKHTEAFF.

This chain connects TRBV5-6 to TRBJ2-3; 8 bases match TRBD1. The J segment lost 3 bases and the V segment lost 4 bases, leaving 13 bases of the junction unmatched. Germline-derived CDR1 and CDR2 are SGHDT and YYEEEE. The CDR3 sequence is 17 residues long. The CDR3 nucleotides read TGTGCCAGCAGCCCGTTAGGGCAGGGGGCTCAGACAGATACGCAGTATTTT. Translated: CASSPLGQGAQTDTQYF.

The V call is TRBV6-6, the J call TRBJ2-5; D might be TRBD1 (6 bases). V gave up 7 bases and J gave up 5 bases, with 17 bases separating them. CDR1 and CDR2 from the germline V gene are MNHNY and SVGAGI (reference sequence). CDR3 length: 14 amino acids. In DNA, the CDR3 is TGTGCCAGCACAGAACAGGGAGATCGGGAGACCCAGTACTTC. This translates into CASTEQGDRETQYF.

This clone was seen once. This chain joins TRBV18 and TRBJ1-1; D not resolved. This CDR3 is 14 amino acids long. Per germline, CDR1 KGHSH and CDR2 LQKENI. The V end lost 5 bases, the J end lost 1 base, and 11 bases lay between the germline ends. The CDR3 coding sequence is TGTGCCAGCTCAGGCGACCGGGGGAACACTGAAGCTTTCTTT. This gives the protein CASSGDRGNTEAFF.

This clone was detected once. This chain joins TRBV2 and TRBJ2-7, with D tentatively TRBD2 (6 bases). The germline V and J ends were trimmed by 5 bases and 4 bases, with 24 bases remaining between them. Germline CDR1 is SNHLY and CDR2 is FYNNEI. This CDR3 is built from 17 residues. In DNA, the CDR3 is TGTGCCAGCAGTCCTTACGGGGGTGTCCACACCTATTACGAGCAGTACTTC. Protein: CASSPYGGVHTYYEQYF.

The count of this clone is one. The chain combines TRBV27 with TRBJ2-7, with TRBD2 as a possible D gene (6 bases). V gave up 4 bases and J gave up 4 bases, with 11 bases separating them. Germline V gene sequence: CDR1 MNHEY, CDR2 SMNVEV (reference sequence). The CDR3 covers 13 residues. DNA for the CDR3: TGTGCCAGCAGTTCCGGGACTGTATACGAGCAGTACTTC. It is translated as CASSSGTVYEQYF.

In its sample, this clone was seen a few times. CDR3 sequence (DNA): TGTGCCAGCAGTGACCGGGGTTATAGCAATCAGCCCCAGCATTTT. Residues: CASSDRGYSNQPQHF. The chain joins TRBV6-1 to TRBJ1-5; no clear D. Trimming took off 3 bases at V and 0 bases at J, with 9 bases between the two ends. Germline CDR1 reads MNHNS; CDR2 reads SASEGT. The CDR3 runs to 15 residues.

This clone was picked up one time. The CDR3 here is CASSIGQGGRETQYF. Here the CDR3 DNA reads TGTGCCAGCAGCATAGGACAGGGGGGCAGAGAGACCCAGTACTTC. The rearrangement joins TRBV7-8 to TRBJ2-5; 10 nucleotides match TRBD1. J gave up 4 bases and V 5 bases, and 7 bases lay outside the gene matches. This CDR3 is built from 15 residues. Germline lookup yields CDR1 SGHVS and CDR2 FQNEAQ.

DNA for the CDR3: TGCGCCAGCAGCTTTCAGTCCCAAGAGACCCAGTACTTC. Translating it yields CASSFQSQETQYF. The V gene is TRBV5-1, the J gene TRBJ2-5, with D hard to call. V gave up 2 bases and J gave up 1 base, with 6 bases separating them. Germline values: CDR1 SGHRS, CDR2 YFSETQ. The CDR3 has 13 residues.

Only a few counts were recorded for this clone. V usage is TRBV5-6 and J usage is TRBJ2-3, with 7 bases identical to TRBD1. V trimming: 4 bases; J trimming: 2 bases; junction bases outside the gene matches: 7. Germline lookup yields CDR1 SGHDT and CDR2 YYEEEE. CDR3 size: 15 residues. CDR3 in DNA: TGTGCCAGCAGCCCCGGGACAGCTCTCACAGATACGCAGTATTTT. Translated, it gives CASSPGTALTDTQYF.

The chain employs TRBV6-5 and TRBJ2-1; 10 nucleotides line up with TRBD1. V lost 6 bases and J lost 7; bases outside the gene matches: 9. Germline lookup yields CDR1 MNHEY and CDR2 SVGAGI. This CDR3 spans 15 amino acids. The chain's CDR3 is CASSRGTGAGNEQFF. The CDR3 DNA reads TGTGCCAGCAGCCGCGGGACAGGGGCGGGGAATGAGCAGTTCTTC.

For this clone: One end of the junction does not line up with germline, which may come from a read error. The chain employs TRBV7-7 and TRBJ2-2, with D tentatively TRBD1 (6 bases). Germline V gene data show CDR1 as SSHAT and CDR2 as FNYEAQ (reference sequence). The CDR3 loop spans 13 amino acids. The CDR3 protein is CASSPDRTGELFF. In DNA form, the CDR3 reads TGTGCTAGCAGCCCGGACAGAACCGGGGAGCTGTTTTTT.

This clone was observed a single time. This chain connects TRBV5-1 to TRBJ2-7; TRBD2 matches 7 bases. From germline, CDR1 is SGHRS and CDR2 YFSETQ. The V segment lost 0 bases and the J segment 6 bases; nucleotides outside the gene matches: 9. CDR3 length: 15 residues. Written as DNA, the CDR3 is TGCGCCAGCAGCTTGGCGGGGAGGGACGGCTCCGAGCAGTACTTC. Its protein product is CASSLAGRDGSEQYF.

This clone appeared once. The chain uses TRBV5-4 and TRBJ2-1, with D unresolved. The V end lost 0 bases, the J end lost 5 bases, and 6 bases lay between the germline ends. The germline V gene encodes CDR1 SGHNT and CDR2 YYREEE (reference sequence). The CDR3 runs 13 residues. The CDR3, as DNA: TGTGCCAGCAGCTTGGCCGTAAACAATGAGCAGTTCTTC. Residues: CASSLAVNNEQFF.

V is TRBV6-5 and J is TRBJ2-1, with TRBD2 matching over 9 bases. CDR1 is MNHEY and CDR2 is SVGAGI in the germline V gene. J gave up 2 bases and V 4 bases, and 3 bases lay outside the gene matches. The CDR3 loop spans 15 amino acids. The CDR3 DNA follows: TGTGCCAGCAGTTTAGGACTAGCGACCTACAATGAGCAGTTCTTC. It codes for CASSLGLATYNEQFF.

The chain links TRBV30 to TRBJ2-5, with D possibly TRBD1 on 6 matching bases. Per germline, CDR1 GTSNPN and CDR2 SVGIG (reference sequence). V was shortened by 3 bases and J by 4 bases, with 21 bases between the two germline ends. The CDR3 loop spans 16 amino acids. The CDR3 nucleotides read TGTGCCTGGAGGGATATAGGCAGGGGAATTGGAGAGACCCAGTACTTC. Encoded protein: CAWRDIGRGIGETQYF. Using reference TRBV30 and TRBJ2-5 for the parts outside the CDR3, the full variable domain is SQTIHQWPATLVQPVGSPLSLECTVEGTSNPNLYWYRQAAGRGLQLLFYSVGIGQISSEVPQNLSASRPQDRQFILSSKKLLLSDSGFYLCAWRDIGRGIGETQYFGPGTRLLVL.

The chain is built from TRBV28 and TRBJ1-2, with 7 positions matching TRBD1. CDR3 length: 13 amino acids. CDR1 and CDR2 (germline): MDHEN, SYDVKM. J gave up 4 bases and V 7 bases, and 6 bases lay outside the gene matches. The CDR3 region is CASKLTGVYGYTF. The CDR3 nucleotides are TGTGCCAGCAAACTCACAGGGGTCTATGGCTACACCTTC.

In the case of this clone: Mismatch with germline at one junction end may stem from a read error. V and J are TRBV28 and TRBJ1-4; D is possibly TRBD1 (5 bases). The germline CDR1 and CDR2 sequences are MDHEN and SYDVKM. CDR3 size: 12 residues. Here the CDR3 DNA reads TGTGCCGGCAGCCCCCCACGGGGGAAACTGTTTTTT. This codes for CAGSPPRGKLFF.

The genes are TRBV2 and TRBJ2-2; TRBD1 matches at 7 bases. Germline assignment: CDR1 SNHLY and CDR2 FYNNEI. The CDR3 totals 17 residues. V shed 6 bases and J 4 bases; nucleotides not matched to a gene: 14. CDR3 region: CASSGQAPSTLTGELFF. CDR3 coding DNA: TGTGCCAGCAGCGGACAGGCCCCCTCGACCCTCACCGGGGAGCTGTTTTTT.

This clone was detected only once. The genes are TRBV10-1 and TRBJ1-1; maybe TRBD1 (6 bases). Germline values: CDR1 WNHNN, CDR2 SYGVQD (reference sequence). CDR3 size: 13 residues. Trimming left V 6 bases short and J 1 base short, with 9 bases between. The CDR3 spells CASREGGNTEAFF. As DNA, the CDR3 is TGCGCCAGCAGAGAAGGGGGGAACACTGAAGCTTTCTTT.

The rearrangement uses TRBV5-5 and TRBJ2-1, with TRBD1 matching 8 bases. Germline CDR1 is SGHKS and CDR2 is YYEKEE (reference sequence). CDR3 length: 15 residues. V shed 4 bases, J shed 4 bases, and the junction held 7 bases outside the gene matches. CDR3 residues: CASSLRTGTYNEQFF. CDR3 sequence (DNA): TGTGCCAGCAGCCTCAGGACAGGGACTTACAATGAGCAGTTCTTC. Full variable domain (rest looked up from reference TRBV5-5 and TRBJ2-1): DAGVTQSPTHLIKTRGQQVTLRCSPISGHKSVSWYQQVLGQGPQFIFQYYEKEERGRGNFPDRFSARQFPNYSSELNVNALLLGDSALYLCASSLRTGTYNEQFFGPGTRLTVL.

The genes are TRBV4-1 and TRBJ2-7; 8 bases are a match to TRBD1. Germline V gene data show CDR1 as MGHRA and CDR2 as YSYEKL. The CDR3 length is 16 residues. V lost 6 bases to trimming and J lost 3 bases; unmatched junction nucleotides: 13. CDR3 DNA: TGCGCCAGCAGGTCCAGGGGGACAGGCGATATCTACGAGCAGTACTTC. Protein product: CASRSRGTGDIYEQYF.

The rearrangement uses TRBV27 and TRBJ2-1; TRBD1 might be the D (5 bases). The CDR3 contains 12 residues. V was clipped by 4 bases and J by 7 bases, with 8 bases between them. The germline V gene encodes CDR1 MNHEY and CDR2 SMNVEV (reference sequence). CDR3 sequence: CASSSNRNEQFF. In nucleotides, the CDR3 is TGTGCCAGCAGTTCCAACAGGAATGAGCAGTTCTTC.

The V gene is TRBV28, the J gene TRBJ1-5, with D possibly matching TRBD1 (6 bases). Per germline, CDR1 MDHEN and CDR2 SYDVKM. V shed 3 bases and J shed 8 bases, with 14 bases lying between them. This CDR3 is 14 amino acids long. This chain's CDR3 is CASSFPGAREPQHF. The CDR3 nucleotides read TGTGCCAGCAGTTTTCCAGGGGCCAGGGAGCCCCAGCATTTT.

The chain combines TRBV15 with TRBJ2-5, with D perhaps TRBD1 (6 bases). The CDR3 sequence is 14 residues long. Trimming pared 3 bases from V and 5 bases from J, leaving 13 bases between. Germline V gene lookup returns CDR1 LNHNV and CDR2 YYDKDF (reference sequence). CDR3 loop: CATSRSGVRETQYF. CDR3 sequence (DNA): TGTGCCACCAGCAGGTCAGGGGTCCGGGAGACCCAGTACTTC.

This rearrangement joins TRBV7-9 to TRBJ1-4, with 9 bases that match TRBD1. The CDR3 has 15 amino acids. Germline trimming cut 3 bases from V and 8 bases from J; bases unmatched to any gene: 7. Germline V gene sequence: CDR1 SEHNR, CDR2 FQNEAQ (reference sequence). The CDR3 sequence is CASSFLGQGVEKLFF. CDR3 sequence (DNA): TGTGCCAGCAGCTTTCTGGGACAGGGTGTAGAAAAACTGTTTTTT. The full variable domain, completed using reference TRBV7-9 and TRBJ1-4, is DTGVSQNPRHKITKRGQNVTFRCDPISEHNRLYWYRQTLGQGPEFLTYFQNEAQLEKSRLLSDRFSAERPKGSFSTLEIQRTEQGDSAMYLCASSFLGQGVEKLFFGSGTQLSVL.